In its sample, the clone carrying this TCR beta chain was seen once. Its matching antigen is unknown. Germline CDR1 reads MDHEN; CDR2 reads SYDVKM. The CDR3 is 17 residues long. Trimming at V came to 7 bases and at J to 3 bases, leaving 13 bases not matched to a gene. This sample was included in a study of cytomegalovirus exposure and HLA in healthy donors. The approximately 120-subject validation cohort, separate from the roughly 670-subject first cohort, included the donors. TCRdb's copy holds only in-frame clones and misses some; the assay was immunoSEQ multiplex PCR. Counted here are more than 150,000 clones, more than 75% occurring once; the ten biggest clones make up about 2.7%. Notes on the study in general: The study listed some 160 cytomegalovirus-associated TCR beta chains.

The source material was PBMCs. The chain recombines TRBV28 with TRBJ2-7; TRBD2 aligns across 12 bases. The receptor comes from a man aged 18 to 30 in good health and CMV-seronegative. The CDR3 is CASTERPRLAGVYEQYF. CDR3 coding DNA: TGTGCCAGCACCGAGCGGCCTCGACTAGCGGGAGTCTACGAGCAGTACTTC.